Presented here are 24 T cell receptor beta chains from one specimen sequenced in a study of Ad26.COV2.S vaccination and SARS-CoV-2 variants (dated by TCRdb to the early 2020s). In light of the paper, this sample's treatment or condition label describes: roughly 20 received Ad26.COV2.S at low or high dose, single or two shots; 5 received placebo; per-sample allocation not given. Repertoires of vaccine and placebo recipients were sequenced from samples collected on day 63 after the first injection. Library generation was performed with the immunoSEQ multiplex PCR assay. The clones in this table, taken by TCRdb from immuneACCESS, are in-frame only. Not every clone is retained; where verified, under half of the shortfall comes from an unresolved V gene, and the cause of the rest is unknown. The sample includes about 350,000 clones, with roughly 81% observed a single time. The ten largest account for 3% to 4% of the sample.

Sequencing used peripheral blood, obtained in a trial of Ad26.COV2.S vaccine versus placebo. The receptors here all came from a person aged 18-65 years who received the Ad26.COV2.S COVID-19 vaccine or a placebo.

The J gene is TRBJ2-1, the V gene TRBV3-1 (or the pseudogene TRBV3-2); 10 bases line up with TRBD2. This CDR3 has 16 amino acids. Looked up from germline, CDR1 is LGHDT and CDR2 is YNNKEL (reference sequence). J was trimmed by 8 bases and V by 4 bases; bases with no gene match: 11. Written as DNA, the CDR3 is TGTGCCAGCAGCCGTAGTGGGTCTAGCGGGAGACATGAGCAGTTCTTC. This sequence encodes CASSRSGSSGRHEQFF.

The chain combines TRBV30 with TRBJ2-5; the D is unclear. This CDR3 has 12 amino acids. Germline V CDR1 and CDR2: GTSNPN, SVGIG (reference sequence). The germline V and J ends were trimmed by 0 bases and 7 bases, with 9 bases remaining between them. CDR3 sequence (DNA): TGTGCCTGGAGTGTAGTTTTGAGGACCCAGTACTTC. Its translation: CAWSVVLRTQYF.

This clone showed up just a few times. The V call is TRBV20-1, the J call TRBJ2-2; 12 bases are a match to TRBD2. V shed 3 bases, J shed 5 bases, and the junction held 16 bases outside the gene matches. This CDR3 comprises 19 residues. From germline, CDR1 is DFQATT and CDR2 SNEGSKA (reference sequence). The CDR3: CSASIPPGTSGWRTGELFF. The DNA of the CDR3 is TGCAGTGCTAGTATCCCGCCCGGGACTAGCGGGTGGCGGACCGGGGAGCTGTTTTTT.

CDR3 protein: CASSLDQGPSPYEQYF. The DNA of the CDR3 is TGTGCCAGCAGCTTAGATCAGGGGCCCTCTCCCTACGAGCAGTACTTC. The V and J genes are TRBV7-6 and TRBJ2-7; the D gene is possibly TRBD1 (6 bases). Germline CDR1 SGHVS, CDR2 FNYEAQ. The V end lost 1 base, the J end lost 2 bases, and 15 bases lay between the germline ends. This CDR3 has 16 amino acids.

The chain links TRBV4-1 to TRBJ2-1; TRBD2 agrees at 10 bases. The junction had 7 bases not matched to a gene; V was cut back by 4 bases and J by 4 bases. The CDR3 is 16 amino acids. Per germline, CDR1 MGHRA and CDR2 YSYEKL. The DNA of the CDR3 is TGCGCCAGCAGCCCCCCAGGGACTAGCGTGTACAATGAGCAGTTCTTC. This translates into CASSPPGTSVYNEQFF.

The chain is built from TRBV25-1 and TRBJ2-5; possible D gene TRBD2, 6 bases. Germline loops: CDR1 MGHDK, CDR2 SYGVNS. The CDR3 totals 17 residues. Trimming pared 4 bases from V and 1 base from J, leaving 19 bases between. Here the CDR3 DNA reads TGTGCCAGCAGTGCGGGGGAAGAGAGCACAATCCAAGAGACCCAGTACTTC. Protein product: CASSAGEESTIQETQYF.

This chain connects TRBV30 to TRBJ2-4; no reliable D call. Germline V gene lookup returns CDR1 GTSNPN and CDR2 SVGIG (reference sequence). V gave up 0 bases and J gave up 0 bases, with 6 bases separating them. The CDR3 has 14 amino acids. The CDR3 DNA sequence: TGTGCCTGGAGTGTAAAGGGAGCCAAAAACATTCAGTACTTC. As protein: CAWSVKGAKNIQYF.

This rearrangement joins TRBV4-3 to TRBJ2-2; a possible D gene is TRBD1 (5 bases). The CDR3 contains 12 residues. Germline V CDR1 and CDR2: LGHNA, YSLEER. V dropped 8 bases and J dropped 4 bases, with 8 bases sitting between them. For the CDR3, the DNA is TGCGCCAGCGGACATTTCACCGGGGAGCTGTTTTTT. It translates to CASGHFTGELFF.

CDR3: CASSRLARDTGELFF. In DNA, the CDR3 is TGTGCCAGCAGCAGACTAGCGCGGGACACCGGGGAGCTGTTTTTT. The rearrangement links TRBV27 to TRBJ2-2, with TRBD2 identical over 8 bases. Germline trimming cut 6 bases from V and 3 bases from J; bases unmatched to any gene: 6. Germline loops: CDR1 MNHEY, CDR2 SMNVEV (reference sequence). There are 15 residues in the CDR3.

The rearrangement links TRBV9 to TRBJ2-1; D is undetermined. The CDR3 loop spans 14 amino acids. The V gene's germline CDR1 is SGDLS and CDR2 YYNGEE. The ends were cut back, 0 bases at V and 5 bases at J, with 9 bases in the middle. The CDR3, as DNA: TGTGCCAGCAGCGTAGCGACCAGACACAATGAGCAGTTCTTC. Translating gives CASSVATRHNEQFF. Filled out from reference TRBV9 and TRBJ2-1, the complete variable domain reads DSGVTQTPKHLITATGQRVTLRCSPRSGDLSVYWYQQSLDQGLQFLIQYYNGEERAKGNILERFSAQQFPDLHSELNLSSLELGDSALYFCASSVATRHNEQFFGPGTRLTVL.

This rearrangement joins TRBV7-9 to TRBJ2-7; D remains ambiguous. V was pared by 1 base and J by 7 bases, with 5 bases between. The CDR3 has 11 amino acids. In germline, CDR1 is SEHNR, CDR2 FQNEAQ (reference sequence). CDR3 loop: CASSLGPEQYF. The CDR3, as DNA: TGTGCCAGCAGCTTAGGTCCGGAGCAGTACTTC.

The genes are TRBV7-2 and TRBJ2-3, with 11 bases fitting TRBD2. The CDR3 has 14 residues. The J segment lost 11 bases and the V segment lost 5 bases, leaving 9 bases of the junction unmatched. Germline V gene sequence: CDR1 SGHTA, CDR2 FQGNSA. This CDR3 reads CASSIRLAGTLQYF. In nucleotides, the CDR3 is TGTGCCAGCAGCATCCGACTAGCGGGGACCTTGCAGTATTTT.

A single count supports this clone. The chain recombines TRBV20-1 with TRBJ1-2; D is uncertain. The germline V and J ends were trimmed by 8 bases and 5 bases, with 9 bases remaining between them. This CDR3 spans 10 amino acids. The germline CDR1 and CDR2 sequences are DFQATT and SNEGSKA (reference sequence). CDR3 nucleotide sequence: TGCAGTTACCCAGGTTATGGCTACACCTTC. Translation: CSYPGYGYTF.

The gene calls are TRBV5-4 and TRBJ2-3; 11 nucleotides agree with TRBD2. From germline, CDR1 is SGHNT and CDR2 YYREEE (reference sequence). CDR3 length: 15 residues. After removal of 6 bases from V and 2 bases from J, the junction contained 5 bases not matched to a gene. The CDR3 region has the DNA TGTGCCAGCACCCTGGGACTAGCGGACACAGATACGCAGTATTTT. Its translation: CASTLGLADTDTQYF.

V is TRBV4-3 and J is TRBJ2-7; 11 bases map to TRBD2. Germline V gives CDR1 LGHNA, CDR2 YSLEER. This CDR3 is built from 15 residues. V dropped 1 base and J dropped 3; count of bases not matched to a gene: 2. CDR3 sequence (DNA): TGCGCCAGCAGCCAAGCTACTAGCGGGAGCTACGAGCAGTACTTC. Translating it yields CASSQATSGSYEQYF.

The chain is built from TRBV18 and TRBJ2-5; 9 bases are a match to TRBD1. CDR1 is KGHSH, CDR2 LQKENI, per germline. This CDR3 contains 12 residues. The V segment lost 8 bases and the J segment 4 bases; nucleotides outside the gene matches: 2. The CDR3 bases are TGTGCCAGCGGACAGGGGCTAGAGACCCAGTACTTC. It specifies CASGQGLETQYF.

The chain links TRBV5-1 to TRBJ1-4; D ambiguous. The CDR3 is made up of 16 amino acids. Trimming left V 0 bases short and J 8 bases short, with 17 bases between. Germline loops: CDR1 SGHRS, CDR2 YFSETQ. This CDR3 reads CASSLEGSAPSEKLFF. The CDR3 DNA reads as TGCGCCAGCAGCTTGGAGGGAAGCGCTCCCTCGGAAAAACTGTTTTTT.

The chain joins TRBV28 to TRBJ2-7; weak D call: TRBD2 (6 bases). Trimming stripped 2 bases from V and 3 bases from J, with 11 bases between. The CDR3 has 14 amino acids. Per the germline V gene, CDR1 is MDHEN and CDR2 is SYDVKM. CDR3 nucleotide sequence: TGTGCCAGCAGTTTAGGGACTTCGAACTACGAGCAGTACTTC. Translating it yields CASSLGTSNYEQYF. Using reference TRBV28 and TRBJ2-7 for the parts outside the CDR3, the full variable domain is DVKVTQSSRYLVKRTGEKVFLECVQDMDHENMFWYRQDPGLGLRLIYFSYDVKMKEKGDIPEGYSVSREKKERFSLILESASTNQTSMYLCASSLGTSNYEQYFGPGTRLTVT.

J is TRBJ2-5 and V is TRBV12-3 or TRBV12-4; D possibly corresponds to TRBD2 (6 bases). V was pared by 6 bases and J by 7 bases, with 12 bases between. The CDR3 runs to 12 residues. DNA for the CDR3: TGTGCCAGCAGGGACCCCGGGGGGACCCAGTACTTC. It codes for CASRDPGGTQYF.

This clone was counted once. This chain connects TRBV9 to TRBJ2-7, with TRBD2 matching over 14 bases. V was clipped by 4 bases and J by 7 bases; unmatched bases: 10. CDR1 is SGDLS, CDR2 YYNGEE, per germline. This CDR3 has 16 amino acids. Written as DNA, the CDR3 is TGTGCCAGCAGCCCCCGGGGACTAGCGGGAGTAAGGGAGCAGTACTTC. It codes for CASSPRGLAGVREQYF.

The rearrangement joins TRBV10-3 to TRBJ1-5, with unresolved D. This CDR3 contains 15 residues. Trimming stripped 2 bases from V and 0 bases from J, with 8 bases between. Germline CDR1 and CDR2: ENHRY and SYGVKD. CDR3 in DNA: TGTGCCATCAGTGAGGCGCAGGTTAGCAATCAGCCCCAGCATTTT. Its protein is CAISEAQVSNQPQHF.

The rearrangement uses TRBV3-1 (or the pseudogene TRBV3-2) and TRBJ1-6, with TRBD1 as a possible D gene (6 bases). Germline V gene lookup returns CDR1 LGHDT and CDR2 YNNKEL (reference sequence). V was pared by 4 bases and J by 8 bases, with 12 bases between. The length of the CDR3 is 14 residues. The CDR3 loop reads CASSLGTLDSPLHF. The CDR3 bases are TGTGCCAGCAGCCTCGGGACATTGGATTCACCCCTCCACTTT.

This clone showed up just a few times. This chain uses TRBV9 with TRBJ1-6; weak D call: TRBD1 (6 bases). Trimming cost V 3 bases and J 9 bases, with 19 bases left between them. Germline V gene data show CDR1 as SGDLS and CDR2 as YYNGEE. CDR3 length equals 16 residues. The CDR3 DNA follows: TGTGCCAGCAGCGCGAGTGGACAGCGTCGAGGTTCACCCCTCCACTTT. It translates to CASSASGQRRGSPLHF.

The CDR3 region is CASSDGQRTDTQYF. In nucleotides, the CDR3 is TGCGCCAGCAGTGATGGTCAGCGCACAGATACGCAGTATTTT. The rearrangement links TRBV10-1 to TRBJ2-3; D gene unclear. Trimming took off 3 bases at V and 1 base at J, with 8 bases between the two ends. CDR3 length: 14 residues. Germline values: CDR1 WNHNN, CDR2 SYGVQD (reference sequence).